This record concerns one T cell receptor beta chain sequence. What it recognizes is unknown. This sample's time point: cycle 4 day 1 (C4D1), after less than seven weeks of nivolumab. Each and every patient relapsed after autologous stem cell transplantation, and patients got differing brentuximab vedotin exposure. Relapsed/refractory classical Hodgkin lymphoma patients had complete, partial or progressive responses. The data are from a study of PD-1 blockade in classical Hodgkin lymphoma. Study-wide results and limits: Before treatment, TCR diversity in newly diagnosed patients was reportedly lower than in healthy donors. There remain no defined causes for the repertoire differences, which possibly reflect disease activity or prior therapy. Anyone who began nivolumab under 1 year after ASCT was excluded.

Trimming removed 2 bases from V and 4 bases from J; junction bases left unmatched: 8. Germline loops: CDR1 SGHRS, CDR2 YFSETQ. The CDR3 is 16 amino acids. TCRdb keeps only in-frame clones here, not all; method: immunoSEQ multiplex PCR. The sample records roughly 50,000 clones, 86% being singletons. The clonotype comes from a human donor with classical Hodgkin lymphoma. The V gene is TRBV5-1, the J gene TRBJ2-3; 9 bases map to TRBD2. The sample here was peripheral blood mononuclear cells (PBMCs), taken before the fourth cycle of nivolumab. DNA of the CDR3: TGCGCCAGCAGCTTTGGGGGCGGGAGGGGTCCAGATACGCAGTATTTT. This translates into CASSFGGGRGPDTQYF.